This entry is about one T cell receptor (beta chain). The antigen remains unidentified. V was shortened by 8 bases and J by 5 bases, with 10 bases between the two germline ends. The length of the CDR3 is 12 residues. CDR1 is ENHRY, CDR2 SYGVKD, per germline. This specimen comes from a study of T cells in Graves' hyperthyroidism and ophthalmopathy. Study-wide background: Peripheral blood was secured at the point of initial diagnosis, before any treatment.

Study-wide findings and caveats: Also found in blood were most expanded thyroid clonotypes above 0.001. It was a median around 6 months before onset that the model predicted ophthalmopathy.

It was RNA transcripts that yielded the amplified TCR beta CDR3 regions. A set of HTBI primers served as the primers for a first-round RT-PCR of the TCR CDR3. One entry per CDR3 protein, called by TCRdb with MiXCR from the multiplex PCR reads. This repertoire shows 700,000 to 950,000 distinct CDR3 sequences, roughly a third found once; its top ten account for 31%. The specimen was blood. The chain has TRBV10-3 and TRBJ2-1; TRBD2 is a possible D gene (6 bases). The clonotype originates from a woman aged 40 to 55 with Graves' hyperthyroidism. CDR3 nucleotides: TGTGCCATCGGGGGGTTCGACAATGAGCAGTTCTTC. As protein: CAIGGFDNEQFF.